This T cell receptor beta chain derives from a study of beta chain features in type 1 diabetes. On the study more broadly: Taken together, all samples contributed 107,917,701 examined sorted cells.

A heparinised blood draw that averaged around 110 mL was obtained once from each donor. Markers CD45RO/CCR7/CD25/CD127/CD95/CD27 served to sort CD4+ naive, central memory, regulatory and stem cell-like memory cells. The authors reverse transcribed all of the isolated RNA, so sequencing captured expressed TCRB transcripts. Sequencing was performed with immunoSEQ multiplex PCR; in TCRdb, only in-frame clones are kept and a portion is missing. The sample shows 390,000 or so clones, approximately 14% of them seen only once. This CDR3 contains 14 residues. Looked up from germline, CDR1 is MNHEY and CDR2 is SMNVEV (reference sequence). With V trimmed by 5 bases and J by 4 bases, 3 bases remained unmatched.

Sequenced input: naive CD4+ T cells from blood. This receptor was obtained from a man younger than 45 in good health. The chain employs TRBV27 and TRBJ2-5; 11 bases are a match to TRBD1. The CDR3 sequence: CASSPGTGGETQYF. Here the CDR3 DNA reads TGTGCCAGCAGTCCCGGGACAGGGGGAGAGACCCAGTACTTC.